Described below is a single TCR beta chain sequence and its context. The method was immunoSEQ multiplex PCR; TCRdb's version includes in-frame clones alone and lacks a portion of them. The sample lists roughly 170,000 clones, around 93% occurring once. The CDR3 runs to 12 residues. The junction had 3 bases not matched to a gene; V was cut back by 8 bases and J by 5 bases. This specimen belongs to a study of control samples from healthy donors and cancer patients. The receptor comes from a woman aged 55 to 70 in good health. Material: blood. The V and J genes are TRBV12-3 or TRBV12-4 and TRBJ2-3; 8 positions agree with TRBD2. The CDR3 DNA is TGTGCCAGCGGGCGGGGGGAAGATACGCAGTATTTT. Protein sequence: CASGRGEDTQYF.